This T cell receptor (beta chain) stems from a study of cytomegalovirus exposure and HLA in healthy donors. Concerning this clone itself: Its matching antigen is unknown.

CDR1 and CDR2 from the germline V gene are MRHNA and SNTAGT. V dropped 2 bases and J dropped 8 bases, with 16 bases sitting between them. CDR3 size: 15 residues. Whole-study results and caveats: Apparent HLA restriction characterized most CMV-associated TCR beta chains in a later analysis. In a later analysis, parvovirus B19, influenza, CMV and Epstein-Barr virus appeared linked to several top co-occurrence clusters. Earlier results showed most TCR beta V segments being productive about 87% or about 30% of the time.

PCR was performed using 60 Vbeta and 13 Jbeta primers. Only in-frame clones appear in the TCRdb table, and some are missing; sequencing was by immunoSEQ multiplex PCR. The sample has roughly 69,000 clones, approximately 70% seen once. The clonotype was recovered from a male donor in good health and CMV-seropositive. The sample was PBMCs. This sequence joins TRBV6-4 and TRBJ2-1, with D possibly being TRBD2 (7 bases). The CDR3 region is CASSDGEGGPYEQFF. Here the CDR3 DNA reads TGTGCCAGCAGTGACGGGGAGGGGGGGCCCTATGAGCAGTTCTTC.